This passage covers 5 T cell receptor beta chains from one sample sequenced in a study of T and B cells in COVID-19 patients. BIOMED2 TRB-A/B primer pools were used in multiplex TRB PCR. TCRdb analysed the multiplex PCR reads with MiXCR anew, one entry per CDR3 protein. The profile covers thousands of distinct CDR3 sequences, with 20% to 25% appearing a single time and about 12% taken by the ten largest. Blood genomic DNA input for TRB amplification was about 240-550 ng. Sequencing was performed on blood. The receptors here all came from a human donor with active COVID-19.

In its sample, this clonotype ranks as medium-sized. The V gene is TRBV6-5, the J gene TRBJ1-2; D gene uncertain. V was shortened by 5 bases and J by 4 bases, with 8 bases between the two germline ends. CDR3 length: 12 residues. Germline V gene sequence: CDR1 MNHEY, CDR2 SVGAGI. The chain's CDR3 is CASSESRYGYTF. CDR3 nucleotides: TGTGCCAGCAGTGAATCCCGCTATGGCTACACCTTC.

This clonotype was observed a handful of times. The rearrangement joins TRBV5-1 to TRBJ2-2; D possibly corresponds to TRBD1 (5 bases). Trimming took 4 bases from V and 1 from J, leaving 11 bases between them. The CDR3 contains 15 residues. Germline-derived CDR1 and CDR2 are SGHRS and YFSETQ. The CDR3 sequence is CASSPNTGNTGELFF. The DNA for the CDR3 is TGCGCCAGCAGCCCGAACACAGGGAACACCGGGGAGCTGTTTTTT.

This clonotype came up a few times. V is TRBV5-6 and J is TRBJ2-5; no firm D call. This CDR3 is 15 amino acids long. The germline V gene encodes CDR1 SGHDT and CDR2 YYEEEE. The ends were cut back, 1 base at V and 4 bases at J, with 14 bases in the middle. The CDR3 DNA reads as TGTGCCAGCAGCTTGTTGTGGGCCCAGACAGAGACCCAGTACTTC. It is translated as CASSLLWAQTETQYF.

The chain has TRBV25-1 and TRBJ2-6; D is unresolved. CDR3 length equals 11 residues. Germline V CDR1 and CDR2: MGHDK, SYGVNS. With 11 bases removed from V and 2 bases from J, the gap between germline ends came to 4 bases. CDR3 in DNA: TGTGCCTCGACTGGGGCCAACGTCCTGACTTTC. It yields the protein CASTGANVLTF.

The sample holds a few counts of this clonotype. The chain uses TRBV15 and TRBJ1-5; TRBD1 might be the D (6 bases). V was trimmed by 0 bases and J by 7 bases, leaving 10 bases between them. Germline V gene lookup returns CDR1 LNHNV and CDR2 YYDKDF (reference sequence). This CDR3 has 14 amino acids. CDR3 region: CATSRDRGSQPQHF. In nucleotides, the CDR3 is TGTGCCACCAGCAGAGACAGGGGTAGCCAGCCCCAGCATTTT.